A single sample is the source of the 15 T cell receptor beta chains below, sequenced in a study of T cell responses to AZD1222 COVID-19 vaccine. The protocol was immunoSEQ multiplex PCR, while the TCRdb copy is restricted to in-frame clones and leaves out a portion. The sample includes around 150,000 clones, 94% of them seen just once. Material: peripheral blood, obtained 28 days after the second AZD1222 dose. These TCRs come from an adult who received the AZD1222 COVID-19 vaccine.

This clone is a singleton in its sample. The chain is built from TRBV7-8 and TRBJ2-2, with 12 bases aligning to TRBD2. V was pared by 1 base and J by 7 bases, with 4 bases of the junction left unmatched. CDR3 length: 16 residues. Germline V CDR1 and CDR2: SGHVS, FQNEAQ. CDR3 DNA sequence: TGTGCCAGCAGCTTAGTGACTAGCGGGAGTCTCGGGGAGCTGTTTTTT. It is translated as CASSLVTSGSLGELFF.

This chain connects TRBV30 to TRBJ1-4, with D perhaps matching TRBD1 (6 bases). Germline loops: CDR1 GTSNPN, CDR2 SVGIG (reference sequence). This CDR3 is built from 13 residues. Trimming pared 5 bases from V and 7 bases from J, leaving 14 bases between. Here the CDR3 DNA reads TGTGCCTGGGGGCGGGGGGCAGTTGAAAAACTGTTTTTT. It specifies CAWGRGAVEKLFF. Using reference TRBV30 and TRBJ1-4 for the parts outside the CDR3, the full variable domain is SQTIHQWPATLVQPVGSPLSLECTVEGTSNPNLYWYRQAAGRGLQLLFYSVGIGQISSEVPQNLSASRPQDRQFILSSKKLLLSDSGFYLCAWGRGAVEKLFFGSGTQLSVL.

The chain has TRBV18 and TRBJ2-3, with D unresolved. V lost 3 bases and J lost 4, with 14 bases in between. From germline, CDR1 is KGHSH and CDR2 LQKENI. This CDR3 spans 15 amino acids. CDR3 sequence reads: CASSPDKAAADTQYF. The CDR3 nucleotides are TGTGCCAGCTCACCGGATAAGGCGGCCGCAGATACGCAGTATTTT.

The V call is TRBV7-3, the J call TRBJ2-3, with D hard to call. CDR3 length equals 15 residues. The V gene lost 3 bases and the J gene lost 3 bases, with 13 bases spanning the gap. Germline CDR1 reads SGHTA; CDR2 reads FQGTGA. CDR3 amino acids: CASSFTVSRTDTQYF. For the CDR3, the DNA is TGTGCCAGCAGCTTCACCGTAAGCAGGACAGATACGCAGTATTTT.

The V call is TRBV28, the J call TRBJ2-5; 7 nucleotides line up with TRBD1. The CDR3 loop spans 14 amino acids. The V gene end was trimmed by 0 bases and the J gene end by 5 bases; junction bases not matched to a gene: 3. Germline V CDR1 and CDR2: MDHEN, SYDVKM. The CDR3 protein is CASSLWGQRETQYF. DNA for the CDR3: TGTGCCAGCAGTTTATGGGGACAGCGGGAGACCCAGTACTTC.

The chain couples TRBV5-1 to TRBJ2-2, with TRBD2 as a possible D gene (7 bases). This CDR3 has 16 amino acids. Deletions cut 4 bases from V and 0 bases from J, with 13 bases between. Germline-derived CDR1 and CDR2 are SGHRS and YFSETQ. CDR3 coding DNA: TGCGCCAGCAGCGCCCGGGGGGCTACGAACACCGGGGAGCTGTTTTTT. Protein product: CASSARGATNTGELFF.

CDR3 bases: TGTGCCAGCAGTCTCGGACTAGCGCGGTCCCACGAGCAGTACTTC. It yields the protein CASSLGLARSHEQYF. This chain links TRBV6-2 or TRBV6-3 with TRBJ2-7, with TRBD2 identical over 9 bases. Germline assignment: CDR1 MNHEY and CDR2 SVGEGT. Germline trimming cut 5 bases from V and 5 bases from J; bases unmatched to any gene: 10. The CDR3 has 15 residues.

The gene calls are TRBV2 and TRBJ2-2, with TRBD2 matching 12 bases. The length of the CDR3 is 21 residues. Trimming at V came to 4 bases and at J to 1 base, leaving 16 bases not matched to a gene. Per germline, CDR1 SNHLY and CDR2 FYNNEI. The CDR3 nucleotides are TGTGCCAGCAGTGCAATAGGGGCCCCGACTAGCGGGAGTATGAACACCGGGGAGCTGTTTTTT. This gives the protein CASSAIGAPTSGSMNTGELFF.

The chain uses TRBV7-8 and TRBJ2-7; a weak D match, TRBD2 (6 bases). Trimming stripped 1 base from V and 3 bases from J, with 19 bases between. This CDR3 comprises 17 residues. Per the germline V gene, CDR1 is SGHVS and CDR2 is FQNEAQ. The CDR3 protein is CASSLVGGISVLYEQYF. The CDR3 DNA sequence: TGTGCCAGCAGCTTAGTCGGCGGGATTAGCGTACTCTACGAGCAGTACTTC.

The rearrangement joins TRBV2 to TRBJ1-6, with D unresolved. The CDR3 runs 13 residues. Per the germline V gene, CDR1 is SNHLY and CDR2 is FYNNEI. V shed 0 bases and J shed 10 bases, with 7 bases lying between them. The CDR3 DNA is TGTGCCAGCAGTGAAGCTTTGTTATCACCCCTCCACTTT. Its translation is CASSEALLSPLHF.

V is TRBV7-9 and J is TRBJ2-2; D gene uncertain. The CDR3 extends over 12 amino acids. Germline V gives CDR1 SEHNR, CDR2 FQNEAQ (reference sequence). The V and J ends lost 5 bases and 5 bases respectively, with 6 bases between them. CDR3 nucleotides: TGTGCCAGCAGCCTCAGTACCGGGGAGCTGTTTTTT. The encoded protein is CASSLSTGELFF.

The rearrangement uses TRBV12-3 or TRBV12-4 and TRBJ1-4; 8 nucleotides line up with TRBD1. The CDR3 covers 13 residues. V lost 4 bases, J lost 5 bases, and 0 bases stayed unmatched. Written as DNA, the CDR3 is TGTGCCAGCAGTTGGACAGGGAATGAAAAACTGTTTTTT. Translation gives CASSWTGNEKLFF.

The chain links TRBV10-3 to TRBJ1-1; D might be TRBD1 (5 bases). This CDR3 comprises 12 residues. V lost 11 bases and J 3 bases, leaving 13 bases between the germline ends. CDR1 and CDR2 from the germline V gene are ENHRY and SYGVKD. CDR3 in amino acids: CAVHAGDTEAFF. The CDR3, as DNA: TGTGCCGTTCACGCGGGGGACACTGAAGCTTTCTTT.

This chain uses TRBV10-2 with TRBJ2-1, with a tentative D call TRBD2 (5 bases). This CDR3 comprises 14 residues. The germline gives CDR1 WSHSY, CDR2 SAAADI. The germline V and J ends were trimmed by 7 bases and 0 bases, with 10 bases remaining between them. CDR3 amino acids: CASNGDRSYNEQFF. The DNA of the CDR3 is TGCGCCAGCAACGGGGATCGCTCCTACAATGAGCAGTTCTTC.

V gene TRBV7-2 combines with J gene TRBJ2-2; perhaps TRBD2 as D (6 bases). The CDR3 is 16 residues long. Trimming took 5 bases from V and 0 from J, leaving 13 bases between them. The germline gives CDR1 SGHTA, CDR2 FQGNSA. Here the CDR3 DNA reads TGTGCCAGCAGCACTACGGGAGCCGCGAACACCGGGGAGCTGTTTTTT. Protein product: CASSTTGAANTGELFF.